This TCR beta chain was identified during a study of cytomegalovirus exposure and HLA in healthy donors. Clones were read by immunoSEQ multiplex PCR, and TCRdb kept only the in-frame ones, dropping some. This sample has 95,000 to 150,000 clones, with roughly 90% found just once. This clone was seen more than once but under ten times. The CDR3 loop spans 15 amino acids. The V and J ends lost 3 bases and 6 bases, in that order; junction bases with no gene match: 10. The germline CDR1 and CDR2 sequences are KGHSH and LQKENI. This chain connects TRBV18 to TRBJ2-7, with 8 positions matching TRBD1. Input material: PBMCs. This receptor was obtained from a woman between 18 and 30 years old in good health and CMV-seronegative. CDR3 DNA: TGTGCCAGCTCACCGACAGGGGCTGCCTCCGCCGAGCAGTACTTC. It translates to CASSPTGAASAEQYF.